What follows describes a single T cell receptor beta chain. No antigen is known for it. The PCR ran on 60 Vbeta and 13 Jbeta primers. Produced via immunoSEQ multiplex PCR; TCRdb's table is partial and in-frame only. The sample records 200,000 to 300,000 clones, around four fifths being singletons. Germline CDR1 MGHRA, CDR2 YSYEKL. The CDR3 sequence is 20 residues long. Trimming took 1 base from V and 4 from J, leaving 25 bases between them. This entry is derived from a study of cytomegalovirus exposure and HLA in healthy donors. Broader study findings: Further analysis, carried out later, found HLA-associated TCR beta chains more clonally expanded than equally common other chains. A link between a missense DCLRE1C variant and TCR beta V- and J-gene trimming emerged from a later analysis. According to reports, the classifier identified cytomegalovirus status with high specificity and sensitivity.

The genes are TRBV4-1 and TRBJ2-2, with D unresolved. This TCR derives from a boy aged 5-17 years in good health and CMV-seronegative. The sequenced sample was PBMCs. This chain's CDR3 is CASSQGTAQVSRIGTGELFF. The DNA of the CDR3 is TGCGCCAGCAGCCAAGGTACCGCTCAGGTTTCGCGAATAGGCACCGGGGAGCTGTTTTTT.